This TCR beta chain appears in the sequencing data of a study of identical twins (dated by TCRdb to about 2016). Looking at the study overall: TCR alpha and beta repertoires from monozygotic twins, unrelated adults of various ages and cord blood were deep-sequenced to test whether fetal clonotypes persist. To rule out contamination, the twin experiments were replicated at different times with different library preparation protocols. General conclusions and limits of the study: Fewer insertions were carried by abundant cord blood beta clonotypes; a weaker similar trend was observed in young adult naive repertoires, while no such trend was observed in memory repertoires. Compared with coincidental sharing between unrelated individuals, out-of-frame TCR alpha sequences shared between twins had an excess of sequences with low generation probability. Excess twin sharing in beta out-of-frame sequences was weaker because fewer shared sequences lowered the signal-to-noise ratio. In monozygotic twins, out-of-frame TCR alpha sharing was systematically underestimated by recombination models, although the models agreed with sharing between unrelated individuals. Conclusions relied on cross-sectional statistical analysis, since the same donors could not be followed over many years. Zero-insertion analyses could be partly confounded by invariant T cells such as MAIT and iNKT, although diverse VJ usage argued against such confounding for most clonotypes.

This clonotype was observed at least ten times. This clone's antigen is unknown. No base quality information exists; no much larger clone differs at one position. From cysteine to phenylalanine, the CDR3 is 14 amino acids long. CDR3 DNA is the only sequence kept; it has 42 bases, read in frame from the first base. The junction shows trimming of 4 bases on V and 3 bases on J, and the gene matches do not reach 1 base of it. Based on the germline V gene, the CDR1 and CDR2 sequences are WSHSY and SAAADI. Only healthy Caucasian donors were included. The twin cohort consisted of three pairs of female monozygotic twins, all aged roughly 18 to 30 years. CD4+ and CD8+ T cell populations were isolated with positive isolation kits from Invitrogen. Libraries were prepared through 5' RACE. The reads were generated on an Illumina HiSeq 2000. Template switching introduced a universal primer binding site; the final cDNA contained a unique molecular identifier, enabling accurate counting of TCR cDNA molecules. Specific primers in the conserved constant-segment region were used to synthesize first-strand cDNA for TCR alpha and beta chains. To control for contamination, every cDNA library carried two barcodes: a SMART-Mk sample barcode plus Illumina barcodes. TruSeq adapter sequences and Illumina sample barcodes were added in two successive PCR steps. The TCR alpha and beta cDNA libraries were sequenced on the Illumina HiSeq platform using custom primers. The study's processing was this. MiGEC processed the raw reads to extract unique molecular identifiers, while MiXCR was used to determine the CDR3 positions. Recombination models were inferred per individual with the repgenHMM and IGoR tools using an EM algorithm. The tcR package in R was used for shared clonotype analysis, with sharing normalized by the product of cloneset sizes. To study raw recombination without the effects of thymic and clonal selection, out-of-frame nonproductive sequences were analyzed. TCRdb reran the public reads through fastp at Q25 and MiXCR, keeping productive beta chains. Here each entry gathers all rows of one CDR3 protein and keeps the most common genes and DNA. What appears here as the V and J calls and clone size reflects TCRdb's work, not the paper's. The sample profile shows roughly 230,000 distinct CDR3 sequences; about 8.5% of them were found once. Roughly 3% of the sample is in the top ten clones.

These data also formed part of another study, on yellow fever vaccine responses in identical twins. In that second paper, the authors write: The authors reported that the T cell response to vaccination in identical twins appeared partly convergent and partly personalized. In identical twins, the study followed T cell clones that responded to the vaccine with precision.

The clonotype comes from a woman between 18 and 29 years old in good health. Sequenced: CD8+ T cells sorted from blood. The chain is encoded by TRBV10-2 joined to TRBJ2-1, and TRBD2 matches 9 of the central bases. The CDR3 corresponds to CASSASGDYNEQFF. The DNA sequence follows: TGCGCCAGCAGTGCTAGCGGGGACTACAATGAGCAGTTCTTC.